These 3 T cell receptor beta chains originate from one sample sequenced in a study of T cells in localized non-small cell lung cancer (dated by TCRdb to about 2020). Preparation of the library involved the immunoSEQ multiplex PCR assay. Held by TCRdb, this immuneACCESS table contains in-frame sequences only and omits some clones. Under half of the omission traces to an unresolved V gene where checked; the cause of the rest is unknown. For this sample there are tens of thousands of clones; about 83% appear just once. The ten most abundant clones make up roughly 8.5% of the sample. The sequencing here drew on PBMCs, taken before any cancer treatment. The receptor set was obtained from a man between 40 and 70 years old with stage II lung adenocarcinoma.

This chain connects TRBV28 to TRBJ2-7; D gene uncertain. The germline V gene encodes CDR1 MDHEN and CDR2 SYDVKM. The CDR3 length is 11 residues. The V gene lost 6 bases and the J gene lost 5 bases, with 8 bases spanning the gap. The CDR3 DNA reads TGTGCCAGCAGCCTTGTAAACGAGCAGTACTTC. It is translated as CASSLVNEQYF.

V and J are TRBV4-3 and TRBJ2-7; 11 nucleotides align to TRBD2. With 4 bases clipped from V and 6 bases from J, the junction kept 5 bases outside the gene matches. The CDR3 spans 14 residues. CDR1 is LGHNA, CDR2 YSLEER, per germline. The CDR3 loop reads CASSPSSGRTEQYF. In DNA, the CDR3 is TGCGCCAGCAGCCCTTCTAGCGGGAGGACCGAGCAGTACTTC.

CDR3 bases: TGTGCCAGCAGTCGAGGCGGTGTCTCCTACGAGCAGTACTTC. It encodes CASSRGGVSYEQYF. V is TRBV6-1 and J is TRBJ2-7; D not resolved. Between the trimmed V and J ends, which lost 5 bases and 0 bases, there was a span of 11 bases. The CDR3 consists of 14 residues. Germline V gene sequence: CDR1 MNHNS, CDR2 SASEGT.